The present T cell receptor (beta chain) was sequenced within a study of cytomegalovirus exposure and HLA in healthy donors. Study-level points and caveats: Sequencing likely generated an artifact that appeared as a cluster of highly shared sequence variants. Analyzed later, most CMV-associated TCR beta chains appeared HLA-restricted.

This CDR3 spans 15 amino acids. CDR1 and CDR2 from the germline V gene are KGHSH and LQKENI. The V segment lost 0 bases and the J segment 5 bases; nucleotides outside the gene matches: 0. With 60 Vbeta and 13 Jbeta primers, the PCR was carried out. The protocol was immunoSEQ multiplex PCR, while the TCRdb copy is restricted to in-frame clones and leaves out a portion. Here the sample table reports around 100,000 clones. This cohort consisted of healthy bone marrow donors. Worth noting for this clone: Its specificity is unknown. The same CDR3 can be traced to other DNA sequences in this sample.

This chain links TRBV18 with TRBJ1-4, with 10 bases that match TRBD1. The specimen was PBMCs. The clonotype was recovered from a man aged 50 or older in good health and CMV-seronegative. The CDR3, as DNA: TGTGCCAGCTCACCACCGGGACAGGGGAATGAAAAACTGTTTTTT. It specifies CASSPPGQGNEKLFF.